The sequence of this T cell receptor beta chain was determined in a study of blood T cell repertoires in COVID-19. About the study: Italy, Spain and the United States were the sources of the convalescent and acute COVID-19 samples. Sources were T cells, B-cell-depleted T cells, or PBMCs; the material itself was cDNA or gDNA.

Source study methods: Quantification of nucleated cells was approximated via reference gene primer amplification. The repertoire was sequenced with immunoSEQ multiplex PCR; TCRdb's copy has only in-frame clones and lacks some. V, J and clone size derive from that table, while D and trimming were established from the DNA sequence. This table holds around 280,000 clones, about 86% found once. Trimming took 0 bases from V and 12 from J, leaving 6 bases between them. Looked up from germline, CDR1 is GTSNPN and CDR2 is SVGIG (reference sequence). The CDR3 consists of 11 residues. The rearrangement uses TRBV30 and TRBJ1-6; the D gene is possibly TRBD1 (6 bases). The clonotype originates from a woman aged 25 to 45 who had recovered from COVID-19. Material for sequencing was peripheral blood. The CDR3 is CAWSVGGPLHF. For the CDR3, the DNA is TGTGCCTGGAGTGTAGGGGGACCCCTCCACTTT.